These T cell receptor beta chains were read from a single sample in a study of Tregs in tolerant kidney transplant recipients. The assay was immunoSEQ multiplex PCR, and TCRdb's table has in-frame clones only and misses some. The sample contains over 70,000 clones, roughly 91% of which appear only once. The material was CD4+ T cells from blood (PBMCs), obtained 24 months after the transplant. All receptors come from a human patient who received a combined kidney and bone marrow transplant. Some T cells may be graft donor cells. Both conserved end residues are part of each CDR3. Each record gives: V gene, D gene, J gene, clone size, CDR3 DNA, CDR3 protein. D genes are given only for firm matches. A clone size is listed for some rows: how often the clone was seen (once, few, many), or a class if it is expanded.

V: TRBV5-4
D: .
J: TRBJ2-7
size: .
DNA: TGTGCCAGCAGCTTTGGCAGACAGGCCTACGAGCAGTACTTC
CDR3: CASSFGRQAYEQYF

V: TRBV19
D: .
J: TRBJ2-1
size: .
DNA: TGTGCCAGTAGTTCCTTAATTATGCAGTTCTTC
CDR3: CASSSLIMQFF

V: TRBV7-6
D: .
J: TRBJ1-1
size: .
DNA: TGTGCCAGCAGCTTAGAGCGGGTTTCCACTGAAGCTTTCTTT
CDR3: CASSLERVSTEAFF

V: TRBV5-1
D: .
J: TRBJ2-7
size: .
DNA: TGCGCCAGCAGCTTGGTGGAGCGCTACGAGCAGTACTTC
CDR3: CASSLVERYEQYF

V: TRBV5-4
D: .
J: TRBJ2-4
size: .
DNA: TGTGCCAGCAGCCGGGCCTCAACAGGAACCAAAAACATTCAGTACTTC
CDR3: CASSRASTGTKNIQYF

V: TRBV4-2
D: .
J: TRBJ2-2
size: .
DNA: TGTGCCAGCAGCCAAGATGGGCCGAACACCGGGGAGCTGTTTTTT
CDR3: CASSQDGPNTGELFF

V: TRBV28
D: .
J: TRBJ2-7
size: .
DNA: TGTGCCAGCAGTTCTGGACAGATCTACGAGCAGTACTTC
CDR3: CASSSGQIYEQYF

V: TRBV9
D: .
J: TRBJ1-6
size: .
DNA: TGTGCCAGCGCGGGGGATTCACCCCTCCACTTT
CDR3: CASAGDSPLHF

V: TRBV6-5
D: .
J: TRBJ1-4
size: .
DNA: TGTGCCAGCAGTTACGAGCAGGGGTTAGGAGAAAAACTGTTTTTT
CDR3: CASSYEQGLGEKLFF

V: TRBV5-1
D: TRBD1
J: TRBJ2-7
size: .
DNA: TGCGCCAGCAGCGGGGGACAGGGGATTTACGAGCAGTACTTC
CDR3: CASSGGQGIYEQYF

V: TRBV11-3
D: TRBD1
J: TRBJ2-1
size: .
DNA: TGTGCCAGCAGCGCAAGACAGGGGCCCTACAATGAGCAGTTCTTC
CDR3: CASSARQGPYNEQFF

V: TRBV9
D: TRBD2
J: TRBJ2-5
size: .
DNA: TGTGCCAGCAGCGTAGTACCTGAGGGAGCGGGGGGGACCCAGTACTTC
CDR3: CASSVVPEGAGGTQYF

V: TRBV5-1
D: .
J: TRBJ1-4
size: .
DNA: TGCGCCAGCAGCTTGTTGTCAGGTAGCGGACTTGGTGAAAAACTGTTTTTT
CDR3: CASSLLSGSGLGEKLFF

V: TRBV5-1
D: .
J: TRBJ2-7
size: once
DNA: TGCGCCAGCAGCTCCACTCCCGGACAGTCAACCTCCTACGAGCAGTACTTC
CDR3: CASSSTPGQSTSYEQYF

V: TRBV18
D: TRBD2
J: TRBJ2-2
size: .
DNA: TGTGCCAGCGCTCTAAGGACTAGCGGGAGCTACACCGGGGAGCTGTTTTTT
CDR3: CASALRTSGSYTGELFF

V: TRBV5-1
D: TRBD1
J: TRBJ1-2
size: .
DNA: TGCGCCAGCAGCTCCGCCGGGACAGGGGGCGTTTCTGGCTACACCTTC
CDR3: CASSSAGTGGVSGYTF

V: TRBV2
D: .
J: TRBJ2-1
size: .
DNA: TGTGCCAGCAGCGCGGGACTCCTTTTTGATGAGCAGTTCTTC
CDR3: CASSAGLLFDEQFF

V: TRBV7-2
D: TRBD2
J: TRBJ2-1
size: .
DNA: TGTGCCAGCAGCTCGCGGCCTAGCGGGGGACTCAATGAGCAGTTCTTC
CDR3: CASSSRPSGGLNEQFF

V: TRBV7-2
D: .
J: TRBJ2-7
size: few
DNA: TGTGCCAGCAGCTTTAGACACGAGTACGAGCAGTACTTC
CDR3: CASSFRHEYEQYF

V: TRBV7-9
D: TRBD2
J: TRBJ2-1
size: .
DNA: TGTGCCAGCAGCTTAAGAGGGAGGGCCTCGGATGAGCAGTTCTTC
CDR3: CASSLRGRASDEQFF

V: TRBV9
D: .
J: TRBJ1-1
size: once
DNA: TGTGCCAGCGGTCAGACTGCTATGAACACTGAAGCTTTCTTT
CDR3: CASGQTAMNTEAFF

V: TRBV5-1
D: .
J: TRBJ2-7
size: .
DNA: TGCGCCAGCAGCTTGTCGGTGGCGGGACTCTACGAGCAGTACTTC
CDR3: CASSLSVAGLYEQYF

V: TRBV11-2
D: TRBD2
J: TRBJ2-7
size: .
DNA: TGTGCCAGCAGCCGCCACGCTAGCGGAGACTTTTACTTATACGAGCAGTACTTC
CDR3: CASSRHASGDFYLYEQYF

V: TRBV11-2
D: .
J: TRBJ2-7
size: once
DNA: TGTGCCAGCAGCTTGACTCCGGATGTCAGGGTGTACGAGCAGTACTTC
CDR3: CASSLTPDVRVYEQYF

V: TRBV7-3
D: .
J: TRBJ1-1
size: .
DNA: TGTGCCAGCAGCTACAAGGGGGGGGATGAAGCTTTCTTT
CDR3: CASSYKGGDEAFF

V: TRBV2
D: TRBD2
J: TRBJ2-7
size: .
DNA: TGTGCCAGCAAGGCTAGCGGCTACGAGCAGTACTTC
CDR3: CASKASGYEQYF

V: TRBV4-2
D: TRBD1
J: TRBJ2-5
size: .
DNA: TGTGCCAGCAGCCAAGATGAGACAGGGGGCTCGGGGACCCAGTACTTC
CDR3: CASSQDETGGSGTQYF

V: TRBV19
D: TRBD1
J: TRBJ2-7
size: .
DNA: TGTGCCAGTAGTATCGACAGGGCGAATGGCGAGCAGTACTTC
CDR3: CASSIDRANGEQYF

V: TRBV14
D: .
J: TRBJ2-5
size: .
DNA: TGTGCCAGCTCCAGGGAAGAGACCCAGTACTTC
CDR3: CASSREETQYF

V: TRBV11-2
D: .
J: TRBJ1-1
size: .
DNA: TGTGCCAGCAGCTTACAGGCGAACACTGAAGCTTTCTTT
CDR3: CASSLQANTEAFF

V: TRBV5-1
D: TRBD1
J: TRBJ2-7
size: .
DNA: TGCGCCAGCAGCTCATACGGGACAGGGCTCAACGAGCAGTACTTC
CDR3: CASSSYGTGLNEQYF

V: TRBV5-1
D: TRBD2
J: TRBJ2-3
size: .
DNA: TGCGCCAGCAGCTGGGCAGCGATAGCGGGAGAGGAGGCAGATACGCAGTATTTT
CDR3: CASSWAAIAGEEADTQYF

V: TRBV2
D: .
J: TRBJ1-2
size: few
DNA: TGTGCCAGCAGTGAGCAGGGCGACTATGGCTACACCTTC
CDR3: CASSEQGDYGYTF

V: TRBV5-1
D: TRBD2
J: TRBJ2-1
size: .
DNA: TGCGCCAGCACTCTATACCGACTAGCGGGAGGGCCCGGTATTGGGGAGGCCAATGAGCAGTTCTTC
CDR3: CASTLYRLAGGPGIGEANEQFF

V: TRBV7-2
D: .
J: TRBJ2-1
size: .
DNA: TGTGCCAGCAGCTTAATCGGTGCTTCGTTCTTC
CDR3: CASSLIGASFF

V: TRBV4-3
D: TRBD2
J: TRBJ2-1
size: .
DNA: TGCGCCAGCAGCCCCTTTACTAGCGGGGCTAATAATGAGCAGTTCTTC
CDR3: CASSPFTSGANNEQFF

V: TRBV29-1
D: TRBD2
J: TRBJ2-1
size: .
DNA: TGCAGCGTTGAGGGGGCTAGCGGGGGGTGGGTCCTTCCATACAATGAGCAGTTCTTC
CDR3: CSVEGASGGWVLPYNEQFF

V: TRBV28
D: .
J: TRBJ1-2
size: .
DNA: TGTGCCAGCACCCGGGGCGGGGGGGTGGGAGGCTACACCTTC
CDR3: CASTRGGGVGGYTF

V: TRBV6-7
D: TRBD2
J: TRBJ2-1
size: .
DNA: TGTGCCAGCAGTACAACGGGACTAGTCGAATCTGAGCAGTTCTTC
CDR3: CASSTTGLVESEQFF

V: TRBV4-3
D: .
J: TRBJ2-1
size: .
DNA: TGCGCCAGCAGCCAAGGGGCTAGCTCTGGTGAGCAGTTCTTC
CDR3: CASSQGASSGEQFF

V: TRBV7-6
D: TRBD2
J: TRBJ2-7
size: .
DNA: TGTGCCAGCAGCTTAGCTTCAGCGGGGCCGACCTACGAGCAGTACTTC
CDR3: CASSLASAGPTYEQYF

V: TRBV7-6
D: TRBD2
J: TRBJ2-2
size: .
DNA: TGTGCCAGCAGCTTCCGGCTAGCGGGGGGCGCGAACACCGGGGAGCTGTTTTTT
CDR3: CASSFRLAGGANTGELFF

V: TRBV19
D: TRBD1
J: TRBJ2-1
size: .
DNA: TGTGCCAGTAGTATTACCGGGACAGCCAATGAGCAGTTCTTC
CDR3: CASSITGTANEQFF

V: TRBV15
D: TRBD1
J: TRBJ2-7
size: .
DNA: TGTGCCACCAGCAGAGGCTACAGGGGCTCTTCCTACGAGCAGTACTTC
CDR3: CATSRGYRGSSYEQYF

V: TRBV9
D: .
J: TRBJ2-6
size: .
DNA: TGTGCCAGCAGCATTCATGGAGAGGCCAACGTCCTGACTTTC
CDR3: CASSIHGEANVLTF

V: TRBV19
D: TRBD2
J: TRBJ2-7
size: .
DNA: TGTGCCAGTAGTGGGACTAGCGATATCTACGAGCAGTACTTC
CDR3: CASSGTSDIYEQYF

V: TRBV4-3
D: TRBD2
J: TRBJ2-2
size: .
DNA: TGCGCCAGCAGCCAGGGCCCTAGCGGGAGAGGGACCGGGGAGCTGTTTTTT
CDR3: CASSQGPSGRGTGELFF